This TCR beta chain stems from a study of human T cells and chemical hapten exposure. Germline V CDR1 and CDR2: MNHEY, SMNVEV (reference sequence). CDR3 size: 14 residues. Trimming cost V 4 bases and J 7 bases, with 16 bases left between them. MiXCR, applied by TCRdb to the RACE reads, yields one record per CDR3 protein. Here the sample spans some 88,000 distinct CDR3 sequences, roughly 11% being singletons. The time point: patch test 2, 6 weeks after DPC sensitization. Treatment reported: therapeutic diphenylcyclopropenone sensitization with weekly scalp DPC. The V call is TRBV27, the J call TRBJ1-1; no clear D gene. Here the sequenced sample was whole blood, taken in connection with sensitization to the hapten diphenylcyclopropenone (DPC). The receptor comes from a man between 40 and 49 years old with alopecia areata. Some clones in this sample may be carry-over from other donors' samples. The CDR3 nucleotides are TGTGCCAGCAGTTCCCTAGACGGAAGAGGTGAAGCTTTCTTT. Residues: CASSSLDGRGEAFF.